This T cell receptor beta chain was sequenced during a study of cytomegalovirus exposure and HLA in healthy donors. Amplification used 60 Vbeta primers and 13 Jbeta primers. Assay used: immunoSEQ multiplex PCR; TCRdb lists only in-frame clones, some missing. Among 65,000 to 70,000 clones listed, about 73% were seen once. Trimming shortened V by 5 bases and J by 0 bases, and 13 bases separated the two germline ends. The CDR3 contains 15 residues. Germline V gene lookup returns CDR1 MNHEY and CDR2 SMNVEV (reference sequence). Sequenced material: PBMCs. The source is a woman aged 25 to 39 in good health and CMV-seronegative. The chain uses TRBV27 and TRBJ1-2, with TRBD1 as a possible D gene (6 bases). The CDR3 region has the DNA TGTGCCAGCAGTCCGGACAGCCCTACTAACTATGGCTACACCTTC. It translates to CASSPDSPTNYGYTF.